The sequence of this T cell receptor beta chain was determined in a study of cytomegalovirus exposure and HLA in healthy donors. Study-level results: Certain sequence variants were highly shared and formed a cluster, and this cluster was likely a sequencing artifact.

Germline V gene data show CDR1 as MNHEY and CDR2 as SVGAGI. The CDR3 is 15 amino acids. The trim removed 5 bases at V and 3 bases at J, leaving 7 bases unmatched. In the PCR, 60 Vbeta and 13 Jbeta primers were used. Only in-frame clones appear in the TCRdb table, and some are missing; sequencing was by immunoSEQ multiplex PCR. The data hold 180,000 or so clones, with 76% observed a single time. Points on this clone: Its specificity is not known.

The sequencing input was PBMCs. This sequence joins TRBV6-5 and TRBJ2-3, with 8 bases aligning to TRBD2. The origin of this receptor is a female donor in good health and CMV-seronegative. CDR3 sequence: CASSMTSAPTDTQYF. The DNA for the CDR3 is TGTGCCAGCAGTATGACTAGCGCACCAACAGATACGCAGTATTTT.